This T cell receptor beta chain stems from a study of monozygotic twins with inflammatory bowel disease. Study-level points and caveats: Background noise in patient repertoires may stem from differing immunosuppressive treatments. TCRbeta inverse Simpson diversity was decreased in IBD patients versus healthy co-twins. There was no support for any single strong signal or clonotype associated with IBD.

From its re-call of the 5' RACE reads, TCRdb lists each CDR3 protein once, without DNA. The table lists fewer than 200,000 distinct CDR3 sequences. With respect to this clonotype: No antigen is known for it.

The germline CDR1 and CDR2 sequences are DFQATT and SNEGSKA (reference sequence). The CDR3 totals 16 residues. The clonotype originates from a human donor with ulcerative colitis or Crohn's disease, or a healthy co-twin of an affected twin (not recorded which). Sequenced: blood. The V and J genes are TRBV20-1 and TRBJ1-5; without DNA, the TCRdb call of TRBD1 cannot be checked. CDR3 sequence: CSAPNRDGYSNQPQHF.